The sequence of this T cell receptor beta chain was determined in a study of cytomegalovirus exposure and HLA in healthy donors. Study-wide context: Across some 400 genotyped donors, about 81% landed in the Caucasian-associated ancestry cluster. General study findings and limits: Productive status was seen about 87% or about 30% of the time for most TCR beta V segments in an earlier analysis. Reports state that TCR beta sequences accurately predicted most subjects' HLA-A and HLA-B alleles.

Concerning this clone: What it recognizes is unknown.

A multiplex PCR was run with 60 Vbeta primers and 13 Jbeta primers. TCRdb's copy holds only in-frame clones and misses some; the assay was immunoSEQ multiplex PCR. The sample shows about 44,000 clones, about 85% of them seen only once. The CDR3 is 15 residues long. The junction had 12 bases not matched to a gene; V was cut back by 6 bases and J by 7 bases. Germline loops: CDR1 SNHLY, CDR2 FYNNEI. The sequence came from a woman aged 40 to 49 in good health and CMV-seropositive. V and J are TRBV2 and TRBJ1-5, with TRBD1 matching over 7 bases. Sequenced material: PBMCs. The CDR3 DNA is TGTGCCAGCAGGGGAAGGACAGGCGGCGGACAGCCCCAGCATTTT. Translation gives CASRGRTGGGQPQHF. The variable domain in full, with the rest retrieved from reference TRBV2 and TRBJ1-5, is EPEVTQTPSHQVTQMGQEVILRCVPISNHLYFYWYRQILGQKVEFLVSFYNNEISEKSEIFDDQFSVERPDGSNFTLKIRSTKLEDSAMYFCASRGRTGGGQPQHFGDGTRLSIL.